What follows describes a single TCR beta chain. This sample is part of a study of patients and donors after allogeneic stem cell transplantation. The CDR3 has 17 residues. V shed 5 bases and J 2 bases; nucleotides not matched to a gene: 11. Germline V gives CDR1 SGHNT, CDR2 YENEEA. TCRdb reprocessed the RT-PCR reads via MiXCR and lists one record per CDR3 protein. Of roughly 880,000 distinct CDR3 sequences in the sample, 15% to 20% were seen once. The chain couples TRBV11-3 to TRBJ2-3, with 9 positions matching TRBD2. This sequence was found in a human donor who was either an allogeneic HSCT recipient or a stem cell or donor lymphocyte infusion donor (not recorded which). It is not recorded whose cells these are; they may come from a transplant donor. Input material: blood, either unsorted or a sorted T cell fraction (not recorded which). The CDR3 loop is CASSPGAGGHATDTQYF. The CDR3 nucleotides read TGTGCCAGCAGCCCGGGCGCGGGAGGGCATGCCACAGATACGCAGTATTTT.